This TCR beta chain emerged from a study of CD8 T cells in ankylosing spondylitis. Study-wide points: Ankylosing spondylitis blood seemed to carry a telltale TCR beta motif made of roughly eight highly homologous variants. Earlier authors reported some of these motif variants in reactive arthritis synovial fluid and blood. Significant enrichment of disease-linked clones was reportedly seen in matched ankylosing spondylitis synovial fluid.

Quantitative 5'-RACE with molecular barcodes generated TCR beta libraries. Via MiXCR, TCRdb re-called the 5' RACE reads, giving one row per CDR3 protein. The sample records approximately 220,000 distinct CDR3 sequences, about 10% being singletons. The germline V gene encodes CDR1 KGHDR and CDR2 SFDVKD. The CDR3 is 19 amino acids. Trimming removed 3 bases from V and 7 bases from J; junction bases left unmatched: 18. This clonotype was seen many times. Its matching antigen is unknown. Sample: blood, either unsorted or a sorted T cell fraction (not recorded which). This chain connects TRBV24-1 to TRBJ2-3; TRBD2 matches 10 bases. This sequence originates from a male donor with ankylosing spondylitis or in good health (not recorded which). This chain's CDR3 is CATSDPSRGSSGGWNTQYF. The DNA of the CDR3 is TGTGCCACCAGTGATCCGTCGCGGGGTTCTAGCGGGGGTTGGAATACGCAGTATTTT.